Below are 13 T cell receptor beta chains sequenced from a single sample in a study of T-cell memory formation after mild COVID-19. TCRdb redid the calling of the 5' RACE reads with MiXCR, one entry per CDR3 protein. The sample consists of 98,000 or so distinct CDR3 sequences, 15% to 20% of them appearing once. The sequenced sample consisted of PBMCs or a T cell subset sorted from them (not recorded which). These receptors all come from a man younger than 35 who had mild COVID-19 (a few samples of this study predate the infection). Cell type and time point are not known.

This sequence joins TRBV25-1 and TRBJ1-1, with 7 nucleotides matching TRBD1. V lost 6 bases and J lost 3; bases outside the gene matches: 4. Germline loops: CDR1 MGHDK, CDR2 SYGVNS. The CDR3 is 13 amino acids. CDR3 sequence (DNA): TGTGCCAGCAGGGGACAGCTGGACACTGAAGCTTTCTTT. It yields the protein CASRGQLDTEAFF.

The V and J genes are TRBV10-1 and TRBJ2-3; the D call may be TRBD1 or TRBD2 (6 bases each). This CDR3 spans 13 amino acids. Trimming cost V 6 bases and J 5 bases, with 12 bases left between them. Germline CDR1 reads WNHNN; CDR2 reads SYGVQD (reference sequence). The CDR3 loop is CASSGGPRDTQYF. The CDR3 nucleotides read TGCGCCAGCAGCGGGGGCCCTCGAGATACGCAGTATTTT.

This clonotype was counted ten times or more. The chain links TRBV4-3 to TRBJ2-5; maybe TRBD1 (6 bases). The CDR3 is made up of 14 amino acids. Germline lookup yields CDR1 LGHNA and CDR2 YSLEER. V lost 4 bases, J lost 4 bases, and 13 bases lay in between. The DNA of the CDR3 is TGCGCCAGCAGCCGCTCAACAGGGTCAGAGACCCAGTACTTC. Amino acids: CASSRSTGSETQYF.

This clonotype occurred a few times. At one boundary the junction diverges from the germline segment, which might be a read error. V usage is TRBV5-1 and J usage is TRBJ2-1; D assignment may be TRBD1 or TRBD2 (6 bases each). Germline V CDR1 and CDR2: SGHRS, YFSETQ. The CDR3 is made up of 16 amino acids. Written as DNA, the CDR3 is TGCGCCAGCAGGTTGGACGGGGGCGCAAGGTATGATGAGCAGTTCTTC. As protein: CASRLDGGARYDEQFF.

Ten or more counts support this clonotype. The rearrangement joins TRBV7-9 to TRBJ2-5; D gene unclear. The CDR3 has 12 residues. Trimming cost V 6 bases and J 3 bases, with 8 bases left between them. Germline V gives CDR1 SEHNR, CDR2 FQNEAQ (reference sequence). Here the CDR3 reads CASSRAEETQYF. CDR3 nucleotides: TGTGCCAGCAGTCGGGCAGAAGAGACCCAGTACTTC.

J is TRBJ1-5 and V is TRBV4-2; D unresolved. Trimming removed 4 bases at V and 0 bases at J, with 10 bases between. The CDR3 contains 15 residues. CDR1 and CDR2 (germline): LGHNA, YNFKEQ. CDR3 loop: CASSPTTVSNQPQHF. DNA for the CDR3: TGTGCCAGCAGCCCTACAACAGTTAGCAATCAGCCCCAGCATTTT.

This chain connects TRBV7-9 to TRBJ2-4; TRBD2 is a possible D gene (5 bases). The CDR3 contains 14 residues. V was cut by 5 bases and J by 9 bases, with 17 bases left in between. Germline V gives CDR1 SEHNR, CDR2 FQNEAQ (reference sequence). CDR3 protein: CASSVTGVSSIQYF. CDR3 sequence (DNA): TGTGCCAGCAGCGTTACCGGGGTCTCGAGCATTCAGTACTTC.

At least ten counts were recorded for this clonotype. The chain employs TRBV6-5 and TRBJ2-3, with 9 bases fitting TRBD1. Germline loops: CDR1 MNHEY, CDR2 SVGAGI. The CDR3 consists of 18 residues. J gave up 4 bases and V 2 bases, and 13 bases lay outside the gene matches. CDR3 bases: TGTGCCAGCAGTTACGATTTTGGGACAGGGCCGAGCGCAGATACGCAGTATTTT. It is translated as CASSYDFGTGPSADTQYF.

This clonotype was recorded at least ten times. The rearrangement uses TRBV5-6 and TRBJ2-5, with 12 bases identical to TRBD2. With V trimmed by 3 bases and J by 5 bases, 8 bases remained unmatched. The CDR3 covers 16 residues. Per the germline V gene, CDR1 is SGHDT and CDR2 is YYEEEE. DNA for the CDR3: TGTGCCAGCAGCTCCTCTAGCGGGGGGGAGGTGGAGACCCAGTACTTC. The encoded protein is CASSSSSGGEVETQYF.

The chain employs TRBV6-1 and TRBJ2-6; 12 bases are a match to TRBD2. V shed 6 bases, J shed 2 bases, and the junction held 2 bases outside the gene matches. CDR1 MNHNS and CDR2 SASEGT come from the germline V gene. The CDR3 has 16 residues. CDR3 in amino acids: CASRRTSGAGANVLTF. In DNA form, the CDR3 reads TGTGCCAGCAGAAGGACTAGCGGGGCTGGGGCCAACGTCCTGACTTTC.

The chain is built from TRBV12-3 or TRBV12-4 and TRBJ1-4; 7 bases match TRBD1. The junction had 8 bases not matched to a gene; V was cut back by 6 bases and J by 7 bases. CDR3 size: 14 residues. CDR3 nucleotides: TGTGCCAGCAGCCCGCGACAGGGTACTGAAAAACTGTTTTTT. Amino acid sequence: CASSPRQGTEKLFF.

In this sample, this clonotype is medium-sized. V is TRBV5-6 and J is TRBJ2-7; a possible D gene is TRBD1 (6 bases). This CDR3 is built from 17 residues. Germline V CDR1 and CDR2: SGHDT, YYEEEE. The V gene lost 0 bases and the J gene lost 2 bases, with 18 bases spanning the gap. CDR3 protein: CASSLGPGQSNTYEQYF. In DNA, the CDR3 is TGTGCCAGCAGCTTGGGGCCAGGACAGAGTAATACCTACGAGCAGTACTTC.

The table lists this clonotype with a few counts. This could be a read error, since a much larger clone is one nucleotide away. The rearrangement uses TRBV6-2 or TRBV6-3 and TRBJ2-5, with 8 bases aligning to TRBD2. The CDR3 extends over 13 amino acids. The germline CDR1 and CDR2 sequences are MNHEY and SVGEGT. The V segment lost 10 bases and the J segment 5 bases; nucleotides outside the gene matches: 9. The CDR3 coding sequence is TGTGCCACCCGACGAGCGGGGGACGAGACCCAGTACTTC. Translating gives CATRRAGDETQYF.